Listed below are T cell receptor beta chains from one sample, sequenced in a study of control samples from healthy donors and cancer patients. Repertoires were generated with immunoSEQ multiplex PCR, while TCRdb's copy carries only in-frame clones and drops some. Of 100,000 to 120,000 clones in the sample, approximately 87% were seen once. The sequenced material came from PBMCs. The receptors were sampled from a woman aged 55-75 years with lung cancer. The CDR3 runs from the conserved cysteine through the conserved F or W.

>TRBV7-2
CASSFQETQYF
>TRBV6-5
CASSYSYNSPLHF
>TRBV28
CASSATLGYGYTF
>TRBV5-8
CASSLGTSRDNEQFF
>TRBV7-2
CASSSGRRRGLRRDYGYTF
>TRBV19
CASSIDRISNYGYTF
>TRBV11-1
CASSLAPGLSGNTIYF
>TRBV5-4
CASSLGGALQGTQYF
>TRBV5-1
CASSTGQGGQETQYF
>TRBV11-3
CASSSGTGEETQYF
>TRBV7-3
CASSPRITGRSYNSPLHF
>TRBV19
CASSIRGNEKLFF
>TRBV18
CASSPGVELFF
>TRBV7-3
CATGTGNTGELFF
>TRBV19
CASSRTGTGYNTEAFF